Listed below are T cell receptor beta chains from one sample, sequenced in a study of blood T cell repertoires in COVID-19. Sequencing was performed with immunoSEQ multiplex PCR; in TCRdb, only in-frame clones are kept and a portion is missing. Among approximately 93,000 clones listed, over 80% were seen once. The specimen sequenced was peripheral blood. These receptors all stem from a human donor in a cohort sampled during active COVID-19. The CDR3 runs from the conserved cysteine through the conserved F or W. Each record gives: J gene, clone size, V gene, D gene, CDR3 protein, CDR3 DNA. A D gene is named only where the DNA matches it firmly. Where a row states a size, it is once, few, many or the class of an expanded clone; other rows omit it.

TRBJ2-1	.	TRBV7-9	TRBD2	CASSLGEGMYNEQFF	TGTGCCAGCAGCTTAGGGGAGGGCATGTACAATGAGCAGTTCTTC
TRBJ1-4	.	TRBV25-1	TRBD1	CASSEGQGSANEKLFF	TGTGCCAGCAGTGAGGGACAGGGGTCCGCTAATGAAAAACTGTTTTTT
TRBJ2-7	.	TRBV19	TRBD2	CASSIGLAGFYEQYF	TGTGCCAGTAGTATAGGACTAGCGGGATTCTACGAGCAGTACTTC
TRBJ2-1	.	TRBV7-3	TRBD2	CASSLLAGPYNEQFF	TGTGCCAGCAGCTTACTAGCGGGGCCCTACAATGAGCAGTTCTTC
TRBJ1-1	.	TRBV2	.	CASSRQINTEAFF	TGTGCCAGCAGCCGACAGATAAACACTGAAGCTTTCTTT
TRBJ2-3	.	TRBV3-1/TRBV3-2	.	CAIGGTDTQYF	TGTGCCATCGGGGGCACAGATACGCAGTATTTT
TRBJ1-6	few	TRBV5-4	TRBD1	CASSWDRLGSPLHF	TGTGCCAGCAGCTGGGACAGGCTAGGTTCACCCCTCCACTTT
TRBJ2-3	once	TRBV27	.	CASSPRWSTDTQYF	TGTGCCAGCAGCCCGAGGTGGTCCACAGATACGCAGTATTTT
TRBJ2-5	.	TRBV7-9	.	CASSLSGEETQYF	TGTGCCAGCAGCTTATCAGGGGAAGAGACCCAGTACTTC
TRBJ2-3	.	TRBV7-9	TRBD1	CASSFLGQGRADTQYF	TGTGCCAGCAGCTTCCTCGGACAGGGGCGGGCAGATACGCAGTATTTT
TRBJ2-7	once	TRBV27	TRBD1	CASSSTGGSYEQYF	TGTGCCAGCAGTTCAACAGGGGGTTCCTACGAGCAGTACTTC
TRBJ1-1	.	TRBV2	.	CASSDRGFTEAFF	TGTGCCAGCAGTGACAGGGGCTTCACTGAAGCTTTCTTT
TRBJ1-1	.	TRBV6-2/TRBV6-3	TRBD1	CASSYPPGQGRVSTEAFF	TGTGCCAGCAGTTACCCCCCAGGACAGGGGCGGGTGAGCACTGAAGCTTTCTTT
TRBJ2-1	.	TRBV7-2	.	CASSFTLPQQFF	TGTGCCAGCAGCTTTACTTTACCCCAGCAGTTCTTC
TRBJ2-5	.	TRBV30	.	CAWRRDQETQYF	TGTGCCTGGAGGAGGGACCAAGAGACCCAGTACTTC
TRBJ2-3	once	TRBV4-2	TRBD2	CASSQSLAGVDTQYF	TGTGCCAGCAGCCAGTCACTAGCGGGAGTAGATACGCAGTATTTT
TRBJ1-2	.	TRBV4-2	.	CASSQDPSGRGPGGYTF	TGTGCCAGCAGCCAAGACCCCTCGGGCAGGGGACCTGGGGGCTACACCTTC
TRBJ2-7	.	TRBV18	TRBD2	CASSRGEGEQYF	TGTGCCAGCTCTCGCGGGGAGGGCGAGCAGTACTTC
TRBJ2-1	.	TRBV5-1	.	CASSHDTGLESGEQFF	TGCGCCAGCAGCCACGATACGGGACTGGAATCCGGTGAGCAGTTCTTC
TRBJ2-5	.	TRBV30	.	CAWSVLHLSETQYF	TGTGCCTGGAGTGTACTCCACCTGTCCGAGACCCAGTACTTC
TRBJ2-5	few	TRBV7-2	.	CASSLRRLRETQYF	TGTGCCAGCAGCCTGAGGCGCCTCCGGGAGACCCAGTACTTC
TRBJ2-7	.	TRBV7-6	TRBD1	CASSLGTGDDWNSYEQYF	TGTGCCAGCAGCTTAGGGACAGGGGACGATTGGAACTCCTACGAGCAGTACTTC
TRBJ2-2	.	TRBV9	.	CASSLRPGAPNTGELFF	TGTGCCAGCAGCCTCCGTCCGGGAGCCCCGAACACCGGGGAGCTGTTTTTT
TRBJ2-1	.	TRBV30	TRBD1	CAWSAQTGLGFF	TGTGCCTGGAGTGCCCAGACAGGGCTTGGGTTCTTC
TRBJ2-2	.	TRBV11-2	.	CASSSQGGVGELFF	TGTGCCAGCAGCTCCCAGGGGGGTGTCGGGGAGCTGTTTTTT
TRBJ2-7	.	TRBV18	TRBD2	CASSPPSGAYEQYF	TGTGCCAGCTCACCACCGAGCGGGGCCTACGAGCAGTACTTC
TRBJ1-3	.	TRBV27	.	CASSRVTGNTIYF	TGTGCCAGCAGCCGGGTAACTGGAAACACCATATATTTT
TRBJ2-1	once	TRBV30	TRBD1	CAFQGENEQFF	TGTGCCTTTCAGGGGGAGAATGAGCAGTTCTTC
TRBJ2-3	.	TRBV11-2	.	CASSSRTLRTDTQYF	TGTGCCAGCAGCTCACGGACACTCCGGACAGATACGCAGTATTTT
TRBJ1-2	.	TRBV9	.	CASSPSYYGYTF	TGTGCCAGCAGCCCCTCGTACTATGGCTACACCTTC
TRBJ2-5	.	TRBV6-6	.	CASTPDGGHETQYF	TGTGCCAGCACCCCCGACGGGGGGCATGAGACCCAGTACTTC
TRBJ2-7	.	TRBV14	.	CASSQERGRGAYEQYF	TGTGCCAGCAGCCAAGAACGGGGGAGGGGGGCCTACGAGCAGTACTTC